Described below is a single T cell receptor beta chain sequence and its context. Per the study methods: Nucleated cell number was recorded as an estimate derived from reference gene primer amplification. The table came from immunoSEQ multiplex PCR; TCRdb's copy has only in-frame clones and leaves some out. V, J and clone size are taken as reported in that table, and D and trimming were inferred from the DNA itself. The sample shows more than 150,000 clones, 90% of them seen only once. The record originates from a study of blood T cell repertoires in COVID-19. On the study more broadly: The origin of the acute and convalescent COVID-19 samples was the United States, Italy and Spain. T cells, B-cell-depleted T cells, or PBMCs supplied cDNA or gDNA.

Germline V CDR1 and CDR2: SGHAT, FQNNGV. The CDR3 spans 15 residues. The V and J ends lost 5 bases and 2 bases, in that order; junction bases with no gene match: 5. The gene calls are TRBV11-2 and TRBJ1-5, with 8 bases identical to TRBD1. What was sequenced was peripheral blood. This receptor was identified in a man between 50 and 59 years old with acute or convalescent COVID-19. The CDR3 DNA follows: TGTGCCAGCAGCCCGACAGGGGAGGGCAATCAGCCCCAGCATTTT. Encoded protein: CASSPTGEGNQPQHF.